The following is a T cell receptor (beta chain) sequence with its context. The data originate from a study of blood T cell repertoires in COVID-19. This CDR3 region has 13 residues. Trimming cost V 8 bases and J 8 bases; bases outside gene matches: 8. Profiled with immunoSEQ multiplex PCR; TCRdb holds only in-frame clones, not every one. This table holds roughly 360,000 clones, over 75% found once. The sequence came from a young woman with acute COVID-19. The sample taken for sequencing was PBMCs or T cells enriched from blood (not recorded which). The V call is TRBV12-3 or TRBV12-4, the J call TRBJ2-1; 8 nucleotides align to TRBD2. The CDR3 DNA follows: TGTGCCAGCTCCGCTAGCGGGTACGATGAGCAGTTCTTC. This codes for CASSASGYDEQFF.